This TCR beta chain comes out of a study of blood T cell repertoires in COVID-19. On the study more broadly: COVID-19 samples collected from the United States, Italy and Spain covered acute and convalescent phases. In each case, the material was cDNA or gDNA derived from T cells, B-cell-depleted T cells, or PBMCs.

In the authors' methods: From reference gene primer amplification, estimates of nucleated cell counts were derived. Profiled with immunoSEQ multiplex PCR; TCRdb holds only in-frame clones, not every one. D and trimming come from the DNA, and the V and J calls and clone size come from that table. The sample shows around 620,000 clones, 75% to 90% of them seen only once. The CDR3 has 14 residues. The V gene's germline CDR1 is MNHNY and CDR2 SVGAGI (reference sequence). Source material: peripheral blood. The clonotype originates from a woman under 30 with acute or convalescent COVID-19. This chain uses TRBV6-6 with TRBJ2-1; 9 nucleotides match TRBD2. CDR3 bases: TGTGCGTCGGTTGGCGGGGGGGCCTGGGATGAGCAGTTCTTC. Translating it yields CASVGGGAWDEQFF.